This T cell receptor beta chain was sequenced for a study of early T cells in non-severe SARS-CoV-2 infection. Study context: Sequenced material consisted of bulk RNA (from unsorted whole blood), and chains were unpaired. Findings of the study overall: A preference for anti-spike CD8 responses marked VDJdb matching, which missed private and CD4 specificities.

The length of the CDR3 is 15 residues. Trimming at V came to 5 bases and at J to 5 bases, leaving 3 bases not matched to a gene. Unique molecular identifiers tagged individual cDNA molecules. A single record per CDR3 protein comes from TCRdb applying MiXCR to the 5' RACE reads. The table records 83,000 or so distinct CDR3 sequences, 10% of them present only once. This clonotype has more than one count but fewer than ten. Its antigen is currently unknown. The origin of this receptor is an adult who was a healthcare worker with PCR-confirmed SARS-CoV-2 infection or an uninfected control (not recorded which). The chain recombines TRBV12-3 or TRBV12-4 with TRBJ2-1; 13 bases map to TRBD2. The sample here was whole blood, taken at baseline. CDR3 nucleotides: TGTGCCAGCAGTCGGACTAGCGGGGGAAACAATGAGCAGTTCTTC. Amino acid sequence: CASSRTSGGNNEQFF.